The 3 T cell receptor beta chains below all came from one sample that was sequenced in a study of blood T cell repertoires in COVID-19 (dated by TCRdb to 2018 to 2021). Libraries came from the immunoSEQ multiplex PCR assay. Held by TCRdb, this immuneACCESS table contains in-frame sequences only and omits some clones. Under half of the omission traces to an unresolved V gene where checked; the cause of the rest is unknown. This sample lists 190,000 or so clones; roughly 90% were detected once. The ten largest clones capture 6.5% to 9% of the sample. The sequencing sample was made of PBMCs or T cells enriched from blood (not recorded which). Receptors originate from a woman between 18 and 29 years old who had recovered from COVID-19.

V gene TRBV5-1 combines with J gene TRBJ1-4, with 11 positions matching TRBD1. The germline V gene encodes CDR1 SGHRS and CDR2 YFSETQ. The CDR3 covers 16 residues. With 4 bases clipped from V and 1 base from J, the junction kept 3 bases outside the gene matches. For the CDR3, the DNA is TGCGCCAGCAGCCTGGGACAGGGGGGAACTAATGAAAAACTGTTTTTT. It codes for CASSLGQGGTNEKLFF.

The chain is built from TRBV6-2 or TRBV6-3 and TRBJ1-5; D may be TRBD1 (6 bases). The CDR3 sequence is 18 residues long. The V gene's germline CDR1 is MNHEY and CDR2 SVGEGT. Trimming shortened V by 0 bases and J by 4 bases, and 19 bases separated the two germline ends. The CDR3 protein is CASSYSPGRGGQNQPQHF. The CDR3 DNA is TGTGCCAGCAGTTACTCTCCCGGGCGGGGGGGGCAAAATCAGCCCCAGCATTTT.

This chain uses TRBV5-4 with TRBJ1-1; 7 bases fit TRBD1. Germline trimming cut 4 bases from V and 5 bases from J; bases unmatched to any gene: 8. The CDR3 runs 14 residues. Germline V gene lookup returns CDR1 SGHNT and CDR2 YYREEE (reference sequence). CDR3 DNA sequence: TGTGCCAGCAGCCATGAGGGGGCGGTGACTGAAGCTTTCTTT. Amino acid sequence: CASSHEGAVTEAFF.